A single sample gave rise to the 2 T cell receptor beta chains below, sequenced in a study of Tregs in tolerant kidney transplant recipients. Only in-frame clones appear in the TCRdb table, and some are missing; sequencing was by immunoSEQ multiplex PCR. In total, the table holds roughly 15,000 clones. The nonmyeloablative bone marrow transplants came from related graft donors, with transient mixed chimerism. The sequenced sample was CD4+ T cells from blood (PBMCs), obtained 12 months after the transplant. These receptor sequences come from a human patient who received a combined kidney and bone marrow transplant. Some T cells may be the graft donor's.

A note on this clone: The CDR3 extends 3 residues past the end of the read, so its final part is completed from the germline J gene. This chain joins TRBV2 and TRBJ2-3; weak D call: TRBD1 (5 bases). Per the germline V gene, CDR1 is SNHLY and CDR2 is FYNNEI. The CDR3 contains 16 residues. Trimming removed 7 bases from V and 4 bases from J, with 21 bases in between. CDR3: CASIHVQGVMADTQYF. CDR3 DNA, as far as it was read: TGTGCCAGCATCCACGTGCAGGGTGTGATGGCAGATACG.

The CDR3 sequence is CASSPRLAGEYEQYF. CDR3 DNA (partial): TGTGCCAGCAGCCCCCGACTAGCGGGAGAGTACGAG. The rearrangement joins TRBV14 to TRBJ2-7; 12 positions match TRBD2. The read ends 3 residues shy of where the CDR3 ends; the end is completed using the germline J gene. The CDR3 is made up of 15 amino acids. The V gene end was trimmed by 4 bases and the J gene end by 4 bases; junction bases not matched to a gene: 5. CDR1 is SGHDN, CDR2 FVKESK, per germline.